The source of this T cell receptor beta chain is a study of beta chain features in type 1 diabetes. The germline CDR1 and CDR2 sequences are SGHNT and YENEEA. Trimming pared 0 bases from V and 4 bases from J, leaving 11 bases between. The CDR3 runs 15 residues. The entirety of the isolated RNA underwent reverse transcription, so expressed TCRB transcripts were sequenced. Assay: immunoSEQ multiplex PCR; the TCRdb copy retains only in-frame clones and omits some. In the table there are around 250,000 clones, about 30% of which are singletons. Comments on this clone: Its matching antigen is unknown.

The study, taken as a whole, reports: Naive, central memory and Treg TCRB repertoires appeared more alike in patients than in healthy donors.

This chain joins TRBV11-3 and TRBJ2-3; D remains ambiguous. The sequence was collected from a man aged 25-45 years in good health. The material sequenced was central memory CD4+ T cells from blood. CDR3 sequence reads: CASSLDGQMADTQYF. The DNA for the CDR3 is TGTGCCAGCAGCTTAGACGGCCAAATGGCAGATACGCAGTATTTT.